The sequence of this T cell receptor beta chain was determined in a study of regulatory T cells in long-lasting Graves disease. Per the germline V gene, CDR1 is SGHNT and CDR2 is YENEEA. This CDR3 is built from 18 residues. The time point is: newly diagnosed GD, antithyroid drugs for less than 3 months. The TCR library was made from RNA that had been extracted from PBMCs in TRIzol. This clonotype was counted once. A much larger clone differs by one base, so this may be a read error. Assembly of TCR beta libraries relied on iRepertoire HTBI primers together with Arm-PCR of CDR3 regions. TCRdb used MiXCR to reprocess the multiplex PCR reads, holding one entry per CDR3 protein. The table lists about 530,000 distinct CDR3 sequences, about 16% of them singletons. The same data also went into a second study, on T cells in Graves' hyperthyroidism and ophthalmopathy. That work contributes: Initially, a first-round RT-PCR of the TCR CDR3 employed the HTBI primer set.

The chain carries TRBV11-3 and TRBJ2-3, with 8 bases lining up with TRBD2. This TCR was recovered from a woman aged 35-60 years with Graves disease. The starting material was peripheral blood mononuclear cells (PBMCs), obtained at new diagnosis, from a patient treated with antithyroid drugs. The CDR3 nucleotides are TGTGCCAGCAGCTCGTCGGGGGGGCTGAGCGGCGGCACAGATGCGCAGTATTTT. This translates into CASSSSGGLSGGTDAQYF.